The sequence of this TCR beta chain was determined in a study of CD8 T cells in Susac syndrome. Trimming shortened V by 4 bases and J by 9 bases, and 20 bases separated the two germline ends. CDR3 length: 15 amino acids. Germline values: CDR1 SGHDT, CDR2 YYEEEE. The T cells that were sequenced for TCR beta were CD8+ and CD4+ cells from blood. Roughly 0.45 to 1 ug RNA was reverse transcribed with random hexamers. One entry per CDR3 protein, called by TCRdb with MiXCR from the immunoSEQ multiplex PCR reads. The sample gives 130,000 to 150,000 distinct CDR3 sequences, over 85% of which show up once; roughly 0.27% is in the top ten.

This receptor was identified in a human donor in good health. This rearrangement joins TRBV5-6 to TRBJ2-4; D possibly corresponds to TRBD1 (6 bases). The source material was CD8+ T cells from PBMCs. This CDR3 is CASSPPRDIWRIQYF. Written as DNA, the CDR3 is TGTGCCAGCAGCCCCCCTCGGGACATCTGGCGCATTCAGTACTTC.